The clone carrying this TCR beta chain showed up many times. With 1 base removed from V and 7 bases from J, the gap between germline ends came to 6 bases. The CDR3 is made up of 12 amino acids. Germline V lookup: CDR1 MDHEN, CDR2 SYDVKM. This sample is part of a study of low-dose radiotherapy and immunotherapy resistance in tumors. Study background: Participants in Cohort 1 were administered 0.5 Gy per fraction at 2-week intervals, to a cumulative dose of 6.5 Gy.

Priming of first-strand cDNA relied on TRAV- and TRBV-specific primers (covering alpha and beta chains). The TCRs were subjected to amplification over 20 PCR cycles employing a constant-region primer in conjunction with a V-primer adapter. Using its own MiXCR run on the reads, TCRdb lists one record per CDR3 protein. This table has tens of thousands of distinct CDR3 sequences, 9.4% appearing once. The time point is: before trial treatment. The receptor comes from a male donor with prostate cancer. This specimen consisted of PBMCs, obtained before treatment. The gene calls are TRBV28 and TRBJ2-3, with D hard to call. CDR3 in DNA: TGTGCCAGCAGTTTATACCTGTATACGCAGTATTTT. Its translation is CASSLYLYTQYF.